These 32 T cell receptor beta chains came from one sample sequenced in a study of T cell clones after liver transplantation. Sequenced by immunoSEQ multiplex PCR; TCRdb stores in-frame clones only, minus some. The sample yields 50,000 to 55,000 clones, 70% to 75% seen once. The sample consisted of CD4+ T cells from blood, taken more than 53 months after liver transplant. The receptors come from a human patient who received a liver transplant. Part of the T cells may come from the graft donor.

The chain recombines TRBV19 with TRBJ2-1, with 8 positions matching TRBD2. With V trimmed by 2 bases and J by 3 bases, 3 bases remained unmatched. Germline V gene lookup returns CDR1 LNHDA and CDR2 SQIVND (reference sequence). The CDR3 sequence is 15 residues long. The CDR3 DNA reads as TGTGCCAGTAGTATATTTAGCGGGGACTACAATGAGCAGTTCTTC. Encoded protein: CASSIFSGDYNEQFF.

The CDR3 loop is CATSRQPGSYEQYF. The CDR3, as DNA: TGTGCCACCAGCAGACAACCCGGGAGCTACGAGCAGTACTTC. The chain recombines TRBV15 with TRBJ2-7; tentative D call: TRBD2 (6 bases). The length of the CDR3 is 14 residues. Germline values: CDR1 LNHNV, CDR2 YYDKDF (reference sequence). V gave up 2 bases and J gave up 3 bases, with 11 bases separating them.

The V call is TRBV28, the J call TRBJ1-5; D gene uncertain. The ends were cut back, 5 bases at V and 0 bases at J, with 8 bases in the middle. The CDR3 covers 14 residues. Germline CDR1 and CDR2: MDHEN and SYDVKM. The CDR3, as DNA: TGTGCCAGCAGTCGAGGGCATAGCAATCAGCCCCAGCATTTT. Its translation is CASSRGHSNQPQHF.

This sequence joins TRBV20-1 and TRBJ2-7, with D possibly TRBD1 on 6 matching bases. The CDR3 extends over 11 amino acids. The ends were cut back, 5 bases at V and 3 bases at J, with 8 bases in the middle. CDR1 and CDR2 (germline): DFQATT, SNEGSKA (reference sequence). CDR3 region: CSADRNYEQYF. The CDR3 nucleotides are TGCAGTGCTGACAGGAACTACGAGCAGTACTTC.

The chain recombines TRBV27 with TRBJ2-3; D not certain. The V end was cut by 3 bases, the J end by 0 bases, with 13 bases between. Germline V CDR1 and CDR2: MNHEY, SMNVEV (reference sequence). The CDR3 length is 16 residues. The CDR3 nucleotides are TGTGCCAGCAGTTTCGGTCTGCGAACCAGCACAGATACGCAGTATTTT. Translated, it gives CASSFGLRTSTDTQYF.

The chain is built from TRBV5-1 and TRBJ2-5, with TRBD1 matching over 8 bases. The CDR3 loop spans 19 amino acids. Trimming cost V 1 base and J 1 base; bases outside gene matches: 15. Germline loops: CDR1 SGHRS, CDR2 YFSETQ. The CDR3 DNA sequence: TGCGCCAGCAGCTTGTCCCCTGGACAGGGACGAACCCCCCAAGAGACCCAGTACTTC. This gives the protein CASSLSPGQGRTPQETQYF.

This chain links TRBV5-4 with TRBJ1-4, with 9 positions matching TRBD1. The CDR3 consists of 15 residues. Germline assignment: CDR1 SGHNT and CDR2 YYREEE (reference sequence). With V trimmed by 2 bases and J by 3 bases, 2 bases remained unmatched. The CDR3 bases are TGTGCCAGCAGCTTACAGGGGGCTGCTAATGAAAAACTGTTTTTT. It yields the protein CASSLQGAANEKLFF.

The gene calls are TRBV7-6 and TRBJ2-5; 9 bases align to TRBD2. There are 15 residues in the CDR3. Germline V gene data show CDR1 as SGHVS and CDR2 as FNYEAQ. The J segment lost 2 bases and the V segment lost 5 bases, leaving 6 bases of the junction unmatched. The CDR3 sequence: CASSTGLAHQETQYF. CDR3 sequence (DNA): TGTGCCAGCAGCACGGGACTAGCCCATCAAGAGACCCAGTACTTC.

CDR3 in amino acids: CASLGEGSQPQHF. The CDR3 DNA is TGTGCCAGTCTCGGGGAGGGGTCCCAGCCCCAGCATTTT. The V and J genes are TRBV19 and TRBJ1-5; D perhaps matches TRBD1 (5 bases). The CDR3 length is 13 residues. V gave up 8 bases and J gave up 7 bases, with 15 bases separating them. Germline assignment: CDR1 LNHDA and CDR2 SQIVND (reference sequence). Supplemented by reference TRBV19 and TRBJ1-5, the full variable domain reads DGGITQSPKYLFRKEGQNVTLSCEQNLNHDAMYWYRQDPGQGLRLIYYSQIVNDFQKGDIAEGYSVSREKKESFPLTVTSAQKNPTAFYLCASLGEGSQPQHFGDGTRLSIL.

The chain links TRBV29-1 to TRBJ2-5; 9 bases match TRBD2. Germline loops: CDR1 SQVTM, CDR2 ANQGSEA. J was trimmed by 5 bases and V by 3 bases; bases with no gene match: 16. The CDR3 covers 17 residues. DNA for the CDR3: TGCAGCGTTGAGTTAGTAGGGATGAGAAGCGGGGGGGAGACCCAGTACTTC. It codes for CSVELVGMRSGGETQYF.

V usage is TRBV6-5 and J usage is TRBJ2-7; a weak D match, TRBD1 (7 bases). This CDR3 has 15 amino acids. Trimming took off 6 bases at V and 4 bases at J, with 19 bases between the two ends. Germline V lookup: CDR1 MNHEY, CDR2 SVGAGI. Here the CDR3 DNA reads TGTGCCAGCAGGGCGGGAAGAGGGGGCATATACGAGCAGTACTTC. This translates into CASRAGRGGIYEQYF.

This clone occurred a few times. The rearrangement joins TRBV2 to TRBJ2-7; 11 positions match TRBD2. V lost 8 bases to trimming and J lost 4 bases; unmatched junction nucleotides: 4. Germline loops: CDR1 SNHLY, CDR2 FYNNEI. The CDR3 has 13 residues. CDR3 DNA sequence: TGTGCCAGCGTGACTAGCGGGGAATACGAGCAGTACTTC. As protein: CASVTSGEYEQYF.

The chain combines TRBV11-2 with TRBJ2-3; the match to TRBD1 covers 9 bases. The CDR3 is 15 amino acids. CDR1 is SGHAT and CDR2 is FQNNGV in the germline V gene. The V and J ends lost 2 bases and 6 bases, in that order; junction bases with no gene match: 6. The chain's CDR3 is CASSLTTGGWDTQYF. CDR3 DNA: TGTGCCAGCAGCTTAACGACAGGGGGTTGGGATACGCAGTATTTT.

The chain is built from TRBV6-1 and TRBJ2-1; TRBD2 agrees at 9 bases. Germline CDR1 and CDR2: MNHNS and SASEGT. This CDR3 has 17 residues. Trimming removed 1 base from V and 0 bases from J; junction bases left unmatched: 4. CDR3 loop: CASSEGGGGASYNEQFF. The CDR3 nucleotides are TGTGCCAGCAGTGAAGGTGGCGGGGGGGCCTCCTACAATGAGCAGTTCTTC.

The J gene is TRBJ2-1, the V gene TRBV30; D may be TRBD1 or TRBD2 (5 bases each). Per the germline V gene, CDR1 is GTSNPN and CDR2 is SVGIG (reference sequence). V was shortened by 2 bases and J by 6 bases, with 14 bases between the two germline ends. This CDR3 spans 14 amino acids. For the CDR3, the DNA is TGTGCCTGGAGTACACTAGGGACGGGCAATGAGCAGTTCTTC. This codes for CAWSTLGTGNEQFF. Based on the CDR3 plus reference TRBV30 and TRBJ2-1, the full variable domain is SQTIHQWPATLVQPVGSPLSLECTVEGTSNPNLYWYRQAAGRGLQLLFYSVGIGQISSEVPQNLSASRPQDRQFILSSKKLLLSDSGFYLCAWSTLGTGNEQFFGPGTRLTVL.

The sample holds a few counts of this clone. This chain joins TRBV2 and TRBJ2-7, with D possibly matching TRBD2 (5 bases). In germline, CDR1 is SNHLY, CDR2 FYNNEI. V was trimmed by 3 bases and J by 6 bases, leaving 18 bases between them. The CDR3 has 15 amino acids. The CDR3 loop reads CASSEDSVASGEQYF. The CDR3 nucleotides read TGTGCCAGCAGTGAGGATAGCGTAGCATCGGGCGAGCAGTACTTC.

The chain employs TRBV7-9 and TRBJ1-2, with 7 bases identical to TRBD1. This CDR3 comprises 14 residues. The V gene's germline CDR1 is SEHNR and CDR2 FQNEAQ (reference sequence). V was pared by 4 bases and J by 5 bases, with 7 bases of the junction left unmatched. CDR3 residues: CASSSEGQVYGYTF. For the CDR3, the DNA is TGTGCCAGCAGCTCTGAAGGACAGGTTTATGGCTACACCTTC.

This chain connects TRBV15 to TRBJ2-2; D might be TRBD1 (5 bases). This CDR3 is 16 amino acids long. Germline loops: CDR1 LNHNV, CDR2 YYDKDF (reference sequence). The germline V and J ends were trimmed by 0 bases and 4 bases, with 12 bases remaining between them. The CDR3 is CATSRETGPVTGELFF. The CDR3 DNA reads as TGTGCCACCAGCAGAGAAACAGGTCCGGTCACCGGGGAGCTGTTTTTT. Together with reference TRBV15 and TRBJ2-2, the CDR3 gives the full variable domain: DAMVIQNPRYQVTQFGKPVTLSCSQTLNHNVMYWYQQKSSQAPKLLFHYYDKDFNNEADTPDNFQSRRPNTSFCFLDIRSPGLGDTAMYLCATSRETGPVTGELFFGEGSRLTVL.

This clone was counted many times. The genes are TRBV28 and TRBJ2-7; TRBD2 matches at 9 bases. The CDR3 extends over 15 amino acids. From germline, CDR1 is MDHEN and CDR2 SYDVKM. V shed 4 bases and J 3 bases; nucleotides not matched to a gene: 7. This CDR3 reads CASSSAGTSIYEQYF. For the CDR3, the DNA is TGTGCCAGCAGTTCAGCCGGGACTAGCATCTACGAGCAGTACTTC.

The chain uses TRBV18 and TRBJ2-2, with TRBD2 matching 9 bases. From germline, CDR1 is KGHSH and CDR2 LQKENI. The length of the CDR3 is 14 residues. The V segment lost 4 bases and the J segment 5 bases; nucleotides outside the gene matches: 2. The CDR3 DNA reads TGTGCCAGCTCACGGAGCGGGGGGACCGGGGAGCTGTTTTTT. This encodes CASSRSGGTGELFF.

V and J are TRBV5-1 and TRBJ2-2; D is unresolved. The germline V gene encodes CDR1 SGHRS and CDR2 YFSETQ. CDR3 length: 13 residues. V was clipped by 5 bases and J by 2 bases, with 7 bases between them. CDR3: CASRVTNTGELFF. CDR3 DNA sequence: TGCGCCAGCAGGGTGACTAACACCGGGGAGCTGTTTTTT.

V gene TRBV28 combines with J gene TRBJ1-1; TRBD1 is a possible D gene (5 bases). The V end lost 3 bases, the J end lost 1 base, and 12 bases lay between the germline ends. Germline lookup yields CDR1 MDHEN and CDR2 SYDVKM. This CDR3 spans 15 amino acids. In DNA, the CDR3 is TGTGCCAGCAGTTTTGACGGAGGGGCGAACACTGAAGCTTTCTTT. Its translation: CASSFDGGANTEAFF.

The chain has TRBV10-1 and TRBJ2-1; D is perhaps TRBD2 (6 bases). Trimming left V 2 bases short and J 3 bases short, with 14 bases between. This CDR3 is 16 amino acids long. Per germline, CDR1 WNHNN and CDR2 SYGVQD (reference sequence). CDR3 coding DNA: TGCGCCAGCAGTGAGCCCCTACGCGGGGACTACAATGAGCAGTTCTTC. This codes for CASSEPLRGDYNEQFF.

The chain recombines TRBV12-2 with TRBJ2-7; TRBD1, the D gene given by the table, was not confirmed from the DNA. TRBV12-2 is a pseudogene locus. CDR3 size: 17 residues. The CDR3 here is CASRFPEGVAHSYEQYF. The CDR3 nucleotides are TGTGCAAGTCGCTTCCCAGAGGGGGTCGCACATTCCTACGAGCAGTACTTC.

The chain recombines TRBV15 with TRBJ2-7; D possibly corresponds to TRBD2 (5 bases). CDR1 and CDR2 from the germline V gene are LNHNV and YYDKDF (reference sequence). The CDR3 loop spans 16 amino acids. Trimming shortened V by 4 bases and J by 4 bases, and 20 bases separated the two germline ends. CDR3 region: CATSKRETRLGYEQYF. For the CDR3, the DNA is TGTGCCACCAGCAAAAGGGAGACAAGGTTGGGATACGAGCAGTACTTC.

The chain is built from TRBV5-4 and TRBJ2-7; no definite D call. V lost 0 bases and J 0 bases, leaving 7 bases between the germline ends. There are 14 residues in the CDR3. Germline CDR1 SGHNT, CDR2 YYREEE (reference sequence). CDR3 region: CASSLELSSYEQYF. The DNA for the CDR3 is TGTGCCAGCAGCTTGGAGCTCAGCTCCTACGAGCAGTACTTC.

The CDR3 here is CASSHPGTPSKEQYF. The CDR3 bases are TGCGCCAGCAGTCACCCCGGGACACCCTCAAAGGAGCAGTACTTC. The rearrangement joins TRBV23-1 to TRBJ2-7, with D possibly being TRBD1 (6 bases). TRBV23-1 belongs to the ORF category, with a function that is uncertain. V lost 3 bases and J lost 7, with 19 bases in between. The CDR3 spans 15 residues.

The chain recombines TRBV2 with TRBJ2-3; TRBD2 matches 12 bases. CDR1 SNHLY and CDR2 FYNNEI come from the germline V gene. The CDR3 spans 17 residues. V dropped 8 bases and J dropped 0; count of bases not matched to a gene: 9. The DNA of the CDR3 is TGTGCCAGCCAGGGTCCTAGCGGGGGGGCCAGCACAGATACGCAGTATTTT. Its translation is CASQGPSGGASTDTQYF.

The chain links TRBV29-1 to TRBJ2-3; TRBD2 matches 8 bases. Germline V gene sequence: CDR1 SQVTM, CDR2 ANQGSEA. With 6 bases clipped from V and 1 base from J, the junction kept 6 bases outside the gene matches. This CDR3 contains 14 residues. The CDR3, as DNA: TGCAGCGTCCGGCTGCGGGGGGGCACAGATACGCAGTATTTT. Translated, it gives CSVRLRGGTDTQYF.

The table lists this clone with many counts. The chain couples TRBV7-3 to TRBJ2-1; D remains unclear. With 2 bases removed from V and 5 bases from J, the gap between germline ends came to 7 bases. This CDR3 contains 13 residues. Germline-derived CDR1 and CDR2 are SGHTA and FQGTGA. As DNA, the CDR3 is TGTGCCAGCAGCTTAGAACGGAACAATGAGCAGTTCTTC. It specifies CASSLERNNEQFF.

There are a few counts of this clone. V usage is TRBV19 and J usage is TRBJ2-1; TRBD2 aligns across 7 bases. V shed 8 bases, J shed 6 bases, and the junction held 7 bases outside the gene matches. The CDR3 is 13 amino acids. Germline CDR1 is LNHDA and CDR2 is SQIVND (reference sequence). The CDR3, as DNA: TGTGCCAGTCGGGGAGGGGTGATCAATGAGCAGTTCTTC. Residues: CASRGGVINEQFF.

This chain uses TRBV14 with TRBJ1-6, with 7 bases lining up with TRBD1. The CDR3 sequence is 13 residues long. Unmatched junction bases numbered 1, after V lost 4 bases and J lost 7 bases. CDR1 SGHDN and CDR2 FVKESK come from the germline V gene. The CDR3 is CASSRDSNSPLHF. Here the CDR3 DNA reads TGTGCCAGCAGCCGGGACAGCAATTCACCCCTCCACTTT.